One and the same sample provided the 5 T cell receptor beta chains below, sequenced in a study of blood T cell repertoires in COVID-19. The protocol was immunoSEQ multiplex PCR, while the TCRdb copy is restricted to in-frame clones and leaves out a portion. Among roughly 180,000 clones listed, approximately 84% were seen once. Sequenced sample: peripheral blood. These receptor sequences come from a man in his forties who had recovered from COVID-19.

The chain couples TRBV27 to TRBJ2-3; the match to TRBD1 covers 8 bases. V lost 2 bases to trimming and J lost 0 bases; unmatched junction nucleotides: 10. The CDR3 is 18 amino acids. CDR1 and CDR2 from the germline V gene are MNHEY and SMNVEV (reference sequence). This chain's CDR3 is CASSLQFRQGTSTDTQYF. In nucleotides, the CDR3 is TGTGCCAGCAGTTTACAATTCAGACAGGGGACTAGCACAGATACGCAGTATTTT.

V gene TRBV5-4 combines with J gene TRBJ2-1, with 12 bases matching TRBD2. V gave up 0 bases and J gave up 8 bases; unmatched junction bases: 3. Germline loops: CDR1 SGHNT, CDR2 YYREEE (reference sequence). CDR3 size: 15 residues. The CDR3 loop reads CASSLGTSGIDEQFF. Here the CDR3 DNA reads TGTGCCAGCAGCTTGGGGACTAGCGGGATAGATGAGCAGTTCTTC.

This chain connects TRBV7-9 to TRBJ2-5; 9 bases align to TRBD2. Germline trimming cut 1 base from V and 4 bases from J; bases unmatched to any gene: 4. The germline CDR1 and CDR2 sequences are SEHNR and FQNEAQ (reference sequence). The length of the CDR3 is 15 residues. CDR3 coding DNA: TGTGCCAGCAGCTTAGGGCGGGGGGGCCTAGAGACCCAGTACTTC. Translated: CASSLGRGGLETQYF. The full variable domain, in which reference TRBV7-9 and TRBJ2-5 provide the parts outside the CDR3, is DTGVSQNPRHKITKRGQNVTFRCDPISEHNRLYWYRQTLGQGPEFLTYFQNEAQLEKSRLLSDRFSAERPKGSFSTLEIQRTEQGDSAMYLCASSLGRGGLETQYFGPGTRLLVL.

Turning to this clone: Other DNA sequences from this sample encode an identical CDR3 as well. The V and J genes are TRBV19 and TRBJ2-1, with a possible D match to TRBD2 (5 bases). Germline V lookup: CDR1 LNHDA, CDR2 SQIVND (reference sequence). The V gene lost 5 bases and the J gene lost 0 bases, with 8 bases spanning the gap. CDR3 length equals 14 residues. Here the CDR3 DNA reads TGTGCCAGTAGTCGGGGTGGCTCCTACAATGAGCAGTTCTTC. Its translation is CASSRGGSYNEQFF.

This clone has just a few counts. The V and J genes are TRBV2 and TRBJ2-7; perhaps TRBD1 as D (5 bases). This CDR3 spans 12 amino acids. V lost 4 bases and J 6 bases, leaving 10 bases between the germline ends. From germline, CDR1 is SNHLY and CDR2 FYNNEI. The CDR3 reads CASSAGRGEQYF. CDR3 in DNA: TGTGCCAGCAGTGCTGGTAGGGGCGAGCAGTACTTC.